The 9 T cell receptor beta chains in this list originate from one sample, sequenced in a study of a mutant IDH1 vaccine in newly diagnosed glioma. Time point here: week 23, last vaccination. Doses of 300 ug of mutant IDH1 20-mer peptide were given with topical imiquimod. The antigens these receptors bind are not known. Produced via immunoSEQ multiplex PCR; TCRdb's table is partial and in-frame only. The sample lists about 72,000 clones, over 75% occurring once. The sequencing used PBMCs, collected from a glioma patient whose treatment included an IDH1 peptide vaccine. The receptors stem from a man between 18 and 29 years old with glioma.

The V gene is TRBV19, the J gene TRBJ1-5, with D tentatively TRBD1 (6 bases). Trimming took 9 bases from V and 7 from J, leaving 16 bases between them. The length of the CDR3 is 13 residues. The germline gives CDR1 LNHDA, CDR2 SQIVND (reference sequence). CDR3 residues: CASQDSSRQPQHF. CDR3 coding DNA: TGTGCCAGCCAGGACAGTTCGAGGCAGCCCCAGCATTTT.

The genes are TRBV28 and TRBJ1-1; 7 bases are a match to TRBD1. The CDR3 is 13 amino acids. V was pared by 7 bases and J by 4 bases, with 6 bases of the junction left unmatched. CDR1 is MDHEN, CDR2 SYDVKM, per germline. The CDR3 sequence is CASIKGAGTEAFF. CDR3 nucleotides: TGTGCCAGCATTAAGGGGGCGGGCACTGAAGCTTTCTTT.

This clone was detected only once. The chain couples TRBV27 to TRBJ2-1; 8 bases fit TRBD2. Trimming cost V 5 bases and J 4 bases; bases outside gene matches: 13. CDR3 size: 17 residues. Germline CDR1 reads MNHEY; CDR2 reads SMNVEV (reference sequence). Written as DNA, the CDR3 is TGTGCCAGCAGTCCCCCCCGGGTAGCGGGGAGTTACAATGAGCAGTTCTTC. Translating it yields CASSPPRVAGSYNEQFF.

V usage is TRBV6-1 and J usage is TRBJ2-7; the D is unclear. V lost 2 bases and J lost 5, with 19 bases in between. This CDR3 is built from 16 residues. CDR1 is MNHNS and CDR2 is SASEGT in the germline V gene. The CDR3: CASSELVGTSADEQYF. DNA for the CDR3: TGTGCCAGCAGTGAACTTGTGGGCACCTCGGCGGACGAGCAGTACTTC.

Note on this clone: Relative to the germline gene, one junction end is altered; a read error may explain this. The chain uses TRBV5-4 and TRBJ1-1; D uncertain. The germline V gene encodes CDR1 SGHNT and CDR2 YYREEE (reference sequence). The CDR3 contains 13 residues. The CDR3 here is CASSQEAEAEAFF. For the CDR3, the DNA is TGCGCCAGCAGCCAAGAAGCGGAGGCTGAAGCTTTCTTT.

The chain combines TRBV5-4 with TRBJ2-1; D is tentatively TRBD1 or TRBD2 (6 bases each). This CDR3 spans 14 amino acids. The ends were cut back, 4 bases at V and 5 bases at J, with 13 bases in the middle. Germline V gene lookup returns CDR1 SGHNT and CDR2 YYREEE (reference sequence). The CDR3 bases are TGTGCCAGCAGCCCTAACGGGGGCGACAATGAGCAGTTCTTC. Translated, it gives CASSPNGGDNEQFF.

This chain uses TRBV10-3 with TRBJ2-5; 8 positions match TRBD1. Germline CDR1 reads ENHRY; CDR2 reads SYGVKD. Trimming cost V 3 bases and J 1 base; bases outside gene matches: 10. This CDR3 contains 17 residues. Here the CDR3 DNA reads TGTGCCATCAGTGAACCAGGACAGGGCACAGTCCAAGAGACCCAGTACTTC. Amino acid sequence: CAISEPGQGTVQETQYF.

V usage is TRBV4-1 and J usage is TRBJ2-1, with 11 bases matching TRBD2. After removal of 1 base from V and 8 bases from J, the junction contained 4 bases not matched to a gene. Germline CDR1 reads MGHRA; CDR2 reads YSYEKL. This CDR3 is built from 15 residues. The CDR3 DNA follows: TGCGCCAGCAGCCAAGCCGGACTAGCGGGTTATGAGCAGTTCTTC. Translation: CASSQAGLAGYEQFF.

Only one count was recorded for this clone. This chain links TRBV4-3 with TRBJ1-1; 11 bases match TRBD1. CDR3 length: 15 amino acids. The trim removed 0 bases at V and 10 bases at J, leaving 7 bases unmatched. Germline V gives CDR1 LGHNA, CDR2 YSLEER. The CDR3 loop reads CASSQDRRDRGRAFF. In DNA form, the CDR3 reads TGCGCCAGCAGCCAAGATCGGAGGGACAGGGGGAGAGCTTTCTTT.